This T cell receptor beta chain comes out of a study of T cells in localized non-small cell lung cancer. Assay used: immunoSEQ multiplex PCR; TCRdb lists only in-frame clones, some missing. The sample has 150 to 250 clones, approximately 24% seen once. Whole-study results and caveats: Uninvolved adjacent lung had the highest recorded T cell clonality, with tumor below it. There were a median roughly 59 of the top 100 tumor clones appearing in adjacent lung.

The ends were cut back, 4 bases at V and 4 bases at J, with 13 bases in the middle. The CDR3 length is 14 residues. Looked up from germline, CDR1 is SGHNT and CDR2 is YENEEA. This clone is judged hyperexpanded. Its matching antigen is unknown. The rearrangement uses TRBV11-3 and TRBJ1-1; D gene uncertain. This clonotype originated in a male donor aged 60 or older with stage I lung adenocarcinoma. Sample: lung tumor tissue, taken before any cancer treatment. The CDR3 coding sequence is TGTGCCAGCAGCTCTTTCACCCTCGGCACTGAAGCTTTCTTT. Protein: CASSSFTLGTEAFF.